The sequence of this T cell receptor beta chain was determined in a study of radiation and T cells in renal cell carcinoma. General study points: No pretreatment tumor biopsies were available for baseline clonotypes.

Note on this clone: Its specificity is unknown.

Data came from immunoSEQ multiplex PCR; TCRdb stores just in-frame clones and leaves some out. The table shows approximately 120,000 clones, with around 80% occurring only once. The time point is: baseline pretreatment blood. Stated treatment: 15 Gy SBRT to primary tumor, nephrectomy 4 weeks later. This CDR3 contains 13 residues. Looked up from germline, CDR1 is SNHLY and CDR2 is FYNNEI. V was clipped by 7 bases and J by 7 bases, with 14 bases between them. The material sequenced was blood, taken from a patient whose treatment included radiotherapy and nephrectomy. The TCR originated in a woman in her sixties with renal cell carcinoma. The chain joins TRBV2 to TRBJ1-5; D uncertain. The CDR3 nucleotides read TGTGCCAGCAAGAGCGGGGAGGGCCAGCCCCAGCATTTT. It codes for CASKSGEGQPQHF. Full variable domain (missing parts from reference TRBV2 and TRBJ1-5): EPEVTQTPSHQVTQMGQEVILRCVPISNHLYFYWYRQILGQKVEFLVSFYNNEISEKSEIFDDQFSVERPDGSNFTLKIRSTKLEDSAMYFCASKSGEGQPQHFGDGTRLSIL.